The clone carrying this TCR beta chain was seen just once. Its antigen is unidentified. The sample comes from a study of OX40 agonist ivuxolimab in advanced cancers. Study results and limitations: Researchers did not determine the expanded peripheral T cells' antigen specificity.

Produced via immunoSEQ multiplex PCR; TCRdb's table is partial and in-frame only. The table records 14,000 to 15,000 clones, 80% of them present only once. This CDR3 has 15 amino acids. J was trimmed by 7 bases and V by 4 bases; bases with no gene match: 14. CDR1 is SGDLS, CDR2 YYNGEE, per germline. The sequencing here drew on CD4+ or CD8+ T cells sorted from blood, taken in a trial of the OX40 agonist ivuxolimab. The chain joins TRBV9 to TRBJ2-7; 7 bases match TRBD1. The TCR comes from an adult with an advanced solid tumor such as melanoma, head and neck, liver or kidney cancer. The CDR3 region is CASSFISTGPREQYF. The CDR3 DNA is TGTGCCAGCAGCTTTATATCGACAGGGCCCAGGGAGCAGTACTTC.